Listed below are T cell receptor beta chains from one sample, sequenced in a study of PD-L1 blockade in urothelial cancer. TCRdb's copy holds only in-frame clones and misses some; the assay was immunoSEQ multiplex PCR. The sample lists 100,000 or so clones, roughly 84% occurring once. This specimen was PBMCs, taken around atezolizumab (anti-PD-L1) treatment. The receptors were sampled from a man aged 50 to 60 with urothelial cancer. Each CDR3 is given with its conserved first and last residue. D genes are given only for firm matches. Clone size, where shown, is once, few, many, or a class for clones that have expanded.

v_call	clone_size	d_call	j_call	cdr3_aa	cdr3_nt
TRBV28	.	.	TRBJ2-5	CASSLWARGQETQYF	TGTGCCAGCAGTTTATGGGCGCGCGGCCAAGAGACCCAGTACTTC
TRBV2	.	.	TRBJ1-6	CASSFAGQVPLHF	TGTGCCAGCAGTTTCGCAGGGCAAGTCCCCCTCCACTTT
TRBV18	.	.	TRBJ1-2	CASSPPSREDYGYTF	TGTGCCAGCTCGCCACCTTCAAGGGAGGACTATGGCTACACCTTC
TRBV29-1	.	TRBD1	TRBJ1-2	CSVGPPGTDNYGYTF	TGCAGCGTTGGCCCACCCGGGACAGATAACTATGGCTACACCTTC
TRBV7-2	.	TRBD2	TRBJ2-2	CASSLVGLAATGELFF	TGTGCCAGCAGCTTAGTGGGACTAGCGGCCACCGGGGAGCTGTTTTTT
TRBV7-9	.	TRBD2	TRBJ2-7	CASSSAGAGGPLSYEQYF	TGTGCCAGCAGCTCCGCAGGAGCGGGAGGCCCCCTTTCCTACGAGCAGTACTTC
TRBV6-5	.	TRBD1	TRBJ2-1	CASSLQQGAMYNEQFF	TGTGCCAGCAGTTTACAACAGGGGGCGATGTACAATGAGCAGTTCTTC
TRBV30	few	.	TRBJ2-1	CAWRVGGSSYNEQFF	TGTGCCTGGAGGGTGGGGGGTAGCTCCTACAATGAGCAGTTCTTC
TRBV19	.	TRBD2	TRBJ2-7	CASRSGASGSEQYF	TGTGCCAGTCGTAGTGGGGCTAGCGGGAGCGAGCAGTACTTC
TRBV9	few	.	TRBJ2-1	CASSVGHRTTYNEQFF	TGTGCCAGCAGCGTAGGTCACAGGACTACCTACAATGAGCAGTTCTTC
TRBV7-9	.	TRBD1	TRBJ1-5	CASSPGQGAPYSNQPQHF	TGTGCCAGCAGCCCGGGACAGGGGGCCCCATATAGCAATCAGCCCCAGCATTTT
TRBV11-2	.	.	TRBJ2-1	CASSPRLEGLGGEQFF	TGTGCCAGCAGCCCTCGGCTCGAGGGATTGGGTGGGGAGCAGTTCTTC
TRBV29-1	.	.	TRBJ2-5	CSGRRGMTYQETQYF	TGCAGCGGTCGTAGGGGGATGACGTACCAAGAGACCCAGTACTTC
TRBV28	.	TRBD2	TRBJ2-1	CASSRYGGAGLAEGEQFF	TGTGCCAGCAGTCGATATGGGGGGGCGGGACTAGCGGAGGGTGAGCAGTTCTTC
TRBV5-6	.	.	TRBJ2-1	CASSLPHRHERFF	TGTGCCAGCAGCTTGCCCCATAGGCATGAGCGGTTCTTC
TRBV28	many	.	TRBJ1-1	CASSTAPREAFF	TGTGCCAGCAGTACAGCTCCACGCGAAGCTTTCTTT
TRBV27	.	TRBD2	TRBJ2-1	CASRGPGLAGGNEQFF	TGTGCCAGCAGGGGCCCGGGACTAGCGGGAGGAAATGAGCAGTTCTTC
TRBV28	once	TRBD1	TRBJ2-7	CASSSGTASSYEQYF	TGTGCCAGCAGTTCCGGGACAGCGAGCTCCTACGAGCAGTACTTC
TRBV6-1	few	.	TRBJ1-5	CASTPTALNQPQHF	TGTGCCAGCACCCCAACAGCTCTCAATCAGCCCCAGCATTTT
TRBV2	once	TRBD1	TRBJ1-4	CASSRTGVANEKLFF	TGTGCCAGCAGCAGGACAGGGGTTGCTAATGAAAAACTGTTTTTT
TRBV5-6	once	TRBD1	TRBJ2-4	CASSFRTGSINIQYF	TGTGCCAGCAGCTTCCGGACAGGGAGTATAAACATTCAGTACTTC
TRBV6-5	once	.	TRBJ1-2	CASSYGQSLNYGYTF	TGTGCCAGCAGTTACGGGCAGTCCCTTAACTATGGCTACACCTTC
TRBV27	.	.	TRBJ2-1	CASRRQYNEQFF	TGTGCCAGCAGAAGACAGTACAATGAGCAGTTCTTC
TRBV30	.	.	TRBJ2-6	CAWSVHRGNGANVLTF	TGTGCCTGGAGTGTACATCGGGGTAATGGGGCCAACGTCCTGACTTTC
TRBV28	.	TRBD1	TRBJ2-2	CASRRTGGTGELFF	TGTGCCAGCAGGCGGACAGGGGGCACCGGGGAGCTGTTTTTT
TRBV15	.	TRBD1	TRBJ2-2	CATSRVKGQGQTGELFF	TGTGCCACCAGCAGAGTTAAGGGACAGGGACAAACCGGGGAGCTGTTTTTT
TRBV2	few	.	TRBJ1-3	CASSDYSGNTIYF	TGTGCCAGCAGTGATTACTCTGGAAACACCATATATTTT
TRBV7-3	.	.	TRBJ2-1	CASSVSDEQFF	TGTGCCAGCTCCGTTAGCGATGAGCAGTTCTTC
TRBV5-1	.	.	TRBJ2-1	CASSLTVSSYNEQFF	TGCGCCAGCAGCTTGACAGTGAGCTCCTACAATGAGCAGTTCTTC
TRBV28	.	.	TRBJ2-3	CASSPLGHLLTDTQYF	TGTGCCAGCAGTCCCCTGGGACACCTTCTCACAGATACGCAGTATTTT
TRBV7-8	.	.	TRBJ1-5	CASSFRRGGDQPQHF	TGTGCCAGCAGCTTCCGGCGGGGGGGGGATCAGCCCCAGCATTTT
TRBV2	.	TRBD1	TRBJ1-5	CASSGTGDSNQPQHF	TGTGCCAGCTCCGGGACAGGGGATAGCAATCAGCCCCAGCATTTT
TRBV7-3	.	TRBD2	TRBJ2-7	CASSPPGERECYEQYF	TGTGCCAGCAGCCCCCCCGGGGAGCGGGAGTGCTACGAGCAGTACTTC
TRBV2	.	.	TRBJ1-5	CASSRRTSGQPQHF	TGTGCCAGCTCCCGGAGGACGTCAGGCCAGCCCCAGCATTTT
TRBV11-1	.	.	TRBJ1-4	CASARRLNTNEKLFF	TGTGCCAGCGCCCGGAGGTTGAATACTAATGAAAAACTGTTTTTT
TRBV27	once	TRBD2	TRBJ2-2	CASSLWASGVSGELFF	TGTGCCAGCAGTTTATGGGCTAGCGGGGTTTCCGGGGAGCTGTTTTTT
TRBV30	.	.	TRBJ2-1	CASDRISSYNEQFF	TGCGCCTCGGACAGAATTAGCTCCTACAATGAGCAGTTCTTC
TRBV27	.	TRBD2	TRBJ2-7	CASSLGTSGYEQYF	TGTGCCAGCAGTTTAGGGACTAGCGGCTACGAGCAGTACTTC
TRBV28	.	.	TRBJ2-7	CASSTPARLTYEQYF	TGTGCCAGCAGTACTCCCGCCCGACTTACCTACGAGCAGTACTTC
TRBV18	few	TRBD2	TRBJ2-3	CASSPLGLAVSTDTQYF	TGTGCCAGCTCACCTTTGGGACTAGCGGTTAGCACAGATACGCAGTATTTT
TRBV30	.	.	TRBJ1-5	CAWSSGGVGQPQHF	TGTGCCTGGAGTTCTGGGGGGGTTGGCCAGCCCCAGCATTTT
TRBV19	.	TRBD2	TRBJ2-7	CASSRGLAGAGNYEQYF	TGTGCCAGTAGTAGGGGACTAGCGGGAGCCGGAAACTACGAGCAGTACTTC